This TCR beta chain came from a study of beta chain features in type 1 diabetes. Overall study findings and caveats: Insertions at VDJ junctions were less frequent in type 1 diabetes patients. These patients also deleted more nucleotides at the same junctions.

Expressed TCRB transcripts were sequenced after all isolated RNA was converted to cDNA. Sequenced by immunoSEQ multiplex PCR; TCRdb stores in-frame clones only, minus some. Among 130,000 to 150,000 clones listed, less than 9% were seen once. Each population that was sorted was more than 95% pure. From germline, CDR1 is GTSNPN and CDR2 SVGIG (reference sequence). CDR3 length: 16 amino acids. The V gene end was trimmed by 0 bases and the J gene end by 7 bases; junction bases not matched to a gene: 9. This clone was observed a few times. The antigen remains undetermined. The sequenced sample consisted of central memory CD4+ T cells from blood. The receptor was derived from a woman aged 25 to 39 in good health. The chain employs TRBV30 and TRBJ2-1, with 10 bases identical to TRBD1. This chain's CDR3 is CAWSVPGDRGYNEQFF. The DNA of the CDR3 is TGTGCCTGGAGTGTACCGGGGGACAGGGGTTATAATGAGCAGTTCTTC.